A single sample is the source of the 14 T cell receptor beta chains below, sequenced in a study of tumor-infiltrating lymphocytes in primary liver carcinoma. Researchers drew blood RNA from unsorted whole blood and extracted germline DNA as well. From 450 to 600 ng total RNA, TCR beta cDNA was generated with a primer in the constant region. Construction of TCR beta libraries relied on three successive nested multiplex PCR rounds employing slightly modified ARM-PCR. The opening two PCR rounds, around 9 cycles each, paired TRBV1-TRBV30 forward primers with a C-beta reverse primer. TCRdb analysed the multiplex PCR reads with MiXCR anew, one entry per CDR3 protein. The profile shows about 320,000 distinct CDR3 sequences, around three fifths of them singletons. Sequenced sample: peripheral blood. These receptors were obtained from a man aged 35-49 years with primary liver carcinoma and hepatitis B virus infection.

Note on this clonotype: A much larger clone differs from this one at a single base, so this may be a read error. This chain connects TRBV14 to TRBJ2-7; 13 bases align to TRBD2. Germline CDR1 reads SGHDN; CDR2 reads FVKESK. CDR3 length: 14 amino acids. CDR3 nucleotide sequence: TGTGCCGGCAGCCACCGGACTAGCGGGAGCGAGCAGTACTTC. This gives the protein CAGSHRTSGSEQYF.

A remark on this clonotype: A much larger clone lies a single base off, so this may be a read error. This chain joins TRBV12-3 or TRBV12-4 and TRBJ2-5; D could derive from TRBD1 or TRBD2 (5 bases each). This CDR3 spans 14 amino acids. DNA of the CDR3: TGTGCCGGCAGCGCAGGGACGCTGGCGGAGACCCAGTACTTC. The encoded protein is CAGSAGTLAETQYF.

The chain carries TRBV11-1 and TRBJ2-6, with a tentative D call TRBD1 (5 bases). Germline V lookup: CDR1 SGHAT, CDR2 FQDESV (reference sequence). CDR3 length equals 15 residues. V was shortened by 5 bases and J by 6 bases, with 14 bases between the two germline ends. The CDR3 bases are TGTGCCAGCAGCCCGCACAGGAGTGTGGCCAACGTCCTGACTTTC. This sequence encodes CASSPHRSVANVLTF.

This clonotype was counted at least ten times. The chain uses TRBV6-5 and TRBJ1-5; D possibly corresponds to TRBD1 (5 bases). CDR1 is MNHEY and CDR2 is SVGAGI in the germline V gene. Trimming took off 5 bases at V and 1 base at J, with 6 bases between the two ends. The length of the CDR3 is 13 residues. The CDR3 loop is CASSQGSNQPQHF. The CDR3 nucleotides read TGTGCCAGCAGTCAGGGAAGCAATCAGCCCCAGCATTTT.

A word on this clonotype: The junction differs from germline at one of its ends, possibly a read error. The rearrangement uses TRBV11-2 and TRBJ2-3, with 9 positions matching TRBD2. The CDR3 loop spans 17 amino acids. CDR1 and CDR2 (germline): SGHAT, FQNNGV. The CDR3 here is CASSQVAGVGTADTQFF. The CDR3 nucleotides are TGCGCCAGCAGCCAGGTAGCGGGAGTGGGCACGGCAGATACGCAGTTTTTT.

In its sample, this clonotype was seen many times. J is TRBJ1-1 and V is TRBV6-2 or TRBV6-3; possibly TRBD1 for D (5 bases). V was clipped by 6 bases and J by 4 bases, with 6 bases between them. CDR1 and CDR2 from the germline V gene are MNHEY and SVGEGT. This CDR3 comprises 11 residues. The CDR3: CASRGVTEAFF. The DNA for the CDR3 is TGTGCCAGCAGAGGGGTCACTGAAGCTTTCTTT.

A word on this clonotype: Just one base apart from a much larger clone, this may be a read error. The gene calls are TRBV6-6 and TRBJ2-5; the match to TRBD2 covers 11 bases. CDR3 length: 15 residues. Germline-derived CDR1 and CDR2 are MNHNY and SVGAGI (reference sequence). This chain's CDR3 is CAGSYRGLAGETQYF. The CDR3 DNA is TGTGCCGGCAGTTATCGAGGACTAGCGGGAGAGACCCAGTACTTC.

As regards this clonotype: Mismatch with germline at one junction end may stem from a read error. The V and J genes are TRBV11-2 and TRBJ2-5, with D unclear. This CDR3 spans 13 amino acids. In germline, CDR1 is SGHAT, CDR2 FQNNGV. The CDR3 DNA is TGTGTCAGCAGCTTACCAGGAGCAGAGACCCAGTATTTC. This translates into CVSSLPGAETQYF. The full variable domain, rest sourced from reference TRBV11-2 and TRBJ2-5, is EAGVAQSPRYKIIEKRQSVAFWCNPISGHATLYWYQQILGQGPKLLIQFQNNGVVDDSQLPKDRFSAERLKGVDSTLKIQPAKLEDSAVYLCVSSLPGAETQYFGPGTRLLVL.

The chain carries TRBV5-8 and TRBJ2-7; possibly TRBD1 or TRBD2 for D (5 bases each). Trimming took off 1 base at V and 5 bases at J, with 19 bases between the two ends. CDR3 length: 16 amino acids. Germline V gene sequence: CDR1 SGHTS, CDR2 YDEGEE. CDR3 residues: CASSLIVPGPVDEQYF. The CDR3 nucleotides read TGTGCCAGCAGCTTGATTGTGCCGGGACCTGTGGACGAGCAGTACTTC.

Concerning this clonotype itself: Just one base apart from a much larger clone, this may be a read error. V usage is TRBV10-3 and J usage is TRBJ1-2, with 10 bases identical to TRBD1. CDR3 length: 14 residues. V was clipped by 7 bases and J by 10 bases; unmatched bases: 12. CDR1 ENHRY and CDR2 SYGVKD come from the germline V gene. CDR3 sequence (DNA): TGTGCCATCAATTGGGAGACAGGGGGCGATGTCTACACCTTC. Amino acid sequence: CAINWETGGDVYTF.

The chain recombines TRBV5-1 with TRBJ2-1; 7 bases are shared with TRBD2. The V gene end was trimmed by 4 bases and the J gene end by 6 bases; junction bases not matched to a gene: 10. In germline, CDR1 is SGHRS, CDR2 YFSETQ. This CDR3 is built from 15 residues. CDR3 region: CASSAGASGVNEQFF. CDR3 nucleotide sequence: TGCGCCAGCAGCGCCGGGGCTAGCGGCGTCAATGAGCAGTTCTTC.

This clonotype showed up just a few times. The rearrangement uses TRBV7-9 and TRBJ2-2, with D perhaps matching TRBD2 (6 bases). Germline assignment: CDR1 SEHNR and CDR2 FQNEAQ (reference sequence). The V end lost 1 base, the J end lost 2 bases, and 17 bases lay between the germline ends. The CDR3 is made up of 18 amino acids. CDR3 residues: CASSLVAFRDLNTGELFF. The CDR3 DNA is TGTGCCAGCAGCTTAGTGGCGTTTAGGGACTTAAACACCGGGGAGCTGTTTTTT.

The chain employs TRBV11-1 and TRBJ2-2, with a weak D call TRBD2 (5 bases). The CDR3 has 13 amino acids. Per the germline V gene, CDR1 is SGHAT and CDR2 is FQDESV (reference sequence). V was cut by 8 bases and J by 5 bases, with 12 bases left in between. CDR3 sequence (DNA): TGTGCCAGCTGCCTGGAGGAAACCGGGGAGCTGTTTTTT. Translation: CASCLEETGELFF. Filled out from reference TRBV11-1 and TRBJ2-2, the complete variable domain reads EAEVAQSPRYKITEKSQAVAFWCDPISGHATLYWYRQILGQGPELLVQFQDESVVDDSQLPKDRFSAERLKGVDSTLKIQPAELGDSAMYLCASCLEETGELFFGEGSRLTVL.

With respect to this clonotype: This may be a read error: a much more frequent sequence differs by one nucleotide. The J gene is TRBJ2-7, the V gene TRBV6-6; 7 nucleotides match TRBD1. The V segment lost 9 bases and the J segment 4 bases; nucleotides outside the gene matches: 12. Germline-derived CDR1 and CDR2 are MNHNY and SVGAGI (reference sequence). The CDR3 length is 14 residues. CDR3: CARSSGTATYEQYF. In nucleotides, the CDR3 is TGTGCCAGGAGCTCCGGGACAGCGACTTACGAGCAGTACTTC.